This paragraph covers one TCR beta chain sequence. Profiling relied on immunoSEQ multiplex PCR, and the TCRdb table lists in-frame clones only, not all of them. Of 90,000 to 110,000 clones listed, roughly 80% are singletons. This entry is derived from a study of blood T cell repertoires in COVID-19. Overall study context: Samples taken during acute and convalescent COVID-19 were collected in the United States, Italy and Spain. In each case, the material was cDNA or gDNA derived from T cells, B-cell-depleted T cells, or PBMCs.

This CDR3 contains 15 residues. V shed 3 bases and J 2 bases; nucleotides not matched to a gene: 6. The germline gives CDR1 MNHEY, CDR2 SMNVEV (reference sequence). This chain uses TRBV27 with TRBJ1-1, with 7 bases identical to TRBD1. Sample: peripheral blood. This receptor was identified in a woman aged 70-85 years with acute or convalescent COVID-19. CDR3 nucleotides: TGTGCCAGCAGTTTTAGGGACAGACCAAACACTGAAGCTTTCTTT. This codes for CASSFRDRPNTEAFF.